This TCR beta chain stems from a study of cytomegalovirus exposure and HLA in healthy donors. Study-wide background: Around 78 million unique TCRs, all from HLA-typed donors, were included in an early release of the data.

CDR3 length equals 18 residues. Germline-derived CDR1 and CDR2 are SEHNR and FQNEAQ (reference sequence). The V end was cut by 1 base, the J end by 0 bases, with 13 bases between. PCR used 60 Vbeta primers and 13 Jbeta primers. The table came from immunoSEQ multiplex PCR; TCRdb's copy has only in-frame clones and leaves some out. The repertoire holds 150,000 or so clones, approximately 79% seen once, with 6% to 7.5% in the top ten. The TCR originated in a man aged 40-50 years in good health and CMV-seropositive. The chain carries TRBV7-9 and TRBJ1-6; a possible D gene is TRBD1 (5 bases). The sequenced material came from PBMCs. CDR3 sequence reads: CASSLVVGASSYNSPLHF. The CDR3 DNA is TGTGCCAGCAGCTTAGTTGTAGGGGCAAGCTCCTATAATTCACCCCTCCACTTT.